This T cell receptor (beta chain) derives from a study of breast tumors, draining lymph nodes, adjacent tissues. TCRdb re-called the multiplex PCR reads with MiXCR, one entry per CDR3 protein. The profile shows about 22,000 distinct CDR3 sequences, around 55% of them singletons. This sequence was found in a female donor with breast cancer. Some clones in this sample may be carry-over from other donors' samples. The sequenced material came from breast tumor tissue.

The CDR3 is CASSESVLQETQYF. CDR3 in DNA: TGTGCCAGCAGTGAATCTGTGCTCCAAGAGACCCAGTACTTC. The rearrangement links TRBV25-1 to TRBJ2-5, with D uncertain. The germline CDR1 and CDR2 sequences are MGHDK and SYGVNS. The CDR3 covers 14 residues. V was pared by 1 base and J by 1 base, with 7 bases between.